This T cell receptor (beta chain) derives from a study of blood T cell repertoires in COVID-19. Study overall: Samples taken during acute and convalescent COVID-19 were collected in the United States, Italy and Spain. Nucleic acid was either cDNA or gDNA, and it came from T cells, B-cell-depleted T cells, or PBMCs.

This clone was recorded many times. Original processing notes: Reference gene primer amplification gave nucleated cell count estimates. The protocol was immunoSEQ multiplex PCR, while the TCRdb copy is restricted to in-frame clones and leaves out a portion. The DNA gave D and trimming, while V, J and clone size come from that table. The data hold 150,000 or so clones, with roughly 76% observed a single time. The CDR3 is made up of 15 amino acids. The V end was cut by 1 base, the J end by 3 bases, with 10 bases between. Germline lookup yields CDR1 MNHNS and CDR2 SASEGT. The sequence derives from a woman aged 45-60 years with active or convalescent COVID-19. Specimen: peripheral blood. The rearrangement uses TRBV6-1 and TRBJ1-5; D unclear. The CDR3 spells CASSEGPSPNQPQHF. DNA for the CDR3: TGTGCCAGCAGTGAAGGCCCGAGCCCCAATCAGCCCCAGCATTTT.